The following is a TCR beta chain sequence with its context. The antigen is unknown. This table comes from immunoSEQ multiplex PCR, and its TCRdb copy is limited to in-frame clones, with some not included. The sample lists more than 150,000 clones, about 86% occurring once. This entry comes from a study of T cell responses to AZD1222 COVID-19 vaccine. General observations from the study: Unmutated variant regions are reportedly targeted by nearly half of spike-specific TCRs.

The V and J ends lost 3 bases and 4 bases, in that order; junction bases with no gene match: 7. CDR1 is LNHDA, CDR2 SQIVND, per germline (reference sequence). The CDR3 has 15 amino acids. The chain employs TRBV19 and TRBJ1-1; 8 positions match TRBD1. The starting material was peripheral blood, obtained on day 0 of AZD1222 vaccination. The clonotype comes from an adult in good health. The CDR3 DNA reads TGTGCCAGTAGTATCCAGGGGGCCGAGAGCACTGAAGCTTTCTTT. Translating gives CASSIQGAESTEAFF.